The clone carrying this T cell receptor beta chain came up a few times. What it binds is not known. This record comes from a study of CD8+ T cells in alopecia areata. Study-wide results and caveats: Resident alphabeta T-cell populations of normal skin are likewise subject to sequencing in scalp samples. Higher clonality than in normal scalp was seen in lesional scalp, especially alopecia totalis/universalis. Patients showed less clear TCR sequence sharing than mice, possibly partly because of HLA diversity.

RNA extraction was followed by reverse transcription into cDNA, which acted as the sequencing template. Measured with immunoSEQ multiplex PCR; TCRdb has only the in-frame clones, and not every one. The sample yields about 110,000 clones, approximately 61% seen once. This CDR3 has 13 residues. Trimming took 6 bases from V and 10 from J, leaving 16 bases between them. Germline V gene lookup returns CDR1 SEHNR and CDR2 FQNEAQ (reference sequence). Researchers gathered lesional scalp punch biopsies and peripheral blood from patients with alopecia areata. The specimen sequenced was NKG2D-low CD8+ T cells sorted from blood. This clonotype was obtained from a human donor with alopecia areata. The J gene is TRBJ2-1, the V gene TRBV7-9; D uncertain. The CDR3 DNA sequence: TGTGCCAGCAGGCTTACGGCGGCGGACGAGCAGTTCTTC. This sequence encodes CASRLTAADEQFF.